This T cell receptor beta chain was sequenced in a study of cytomegalovirus exposure and HLA in healthy donors. Study as a whole: Researchers previously reported finding fewer than 140 million unique TCR beta sequences from approximately 190 million T cells. Unique TCRs from HLA-typed donors, 65 million to 85 million of them, were held in an early data release.

Of note for this clone: Its specificity is not known.

The PCR ran on 60 Vbeta and 13 Jbeta primers. Produced via immunoSEQ multiplex PCR; TCRdb's table is partial and in-frame only. The repertoire consists of approximately 76,000 clones, with over 60% occurring once and the leading ten covering about 16%. Whole-study findings and limits: V- and J-gene trimming in TCR beta was tied to a missense DCLRE1C variant by an analysis performed later. Reportedly, TCR beta sequences accurately predicted HLA-A and HLA-B alleles in most subjects.

Germline assignment: CDR1 KGHSH and CDR2 LQKENI. V lost 3 bases, J lost 7 bases, and 13 bases lay in between. The CDR3 is made up of 15 amino acids. The TCR was taken from a middle-aged woman in good health and CMV-seropositive. The sequenced sample consisted of PBMCs. The chain uses TRBV18 and TRBJ1-6; D is unclear. The CDR3 DNA reads as TGTGCCAGCTCACCGGCTGGGAGGGAGAATTCACCCCTCCACTTT. It yields the protein CASSPAGRENSPLHF.